The 24 T cell receptor beta chains listed next were all sequenced from one sample in a study of Ad26.COV2.S vaccination and SARS-CoV-2 variants. Treatment given: roughly 18 received Ad26.COV2.S at low or high dose, single or two shots; 5 received placebo; per-sample allocation not given. The investigators took samples on day 63 after the first vaccine or placebo injection. Sequencing used immunoSEQ multiplex PCR; TCRdb keeps in-frame clones, though not all of them. The data hold about half a million clones, with 80% to 90% observed a single time. Sequences were derived from peripheral blood, sampled in a trial of Ad26.COV2.S vaccine versus placebo. The receptors here all came from a person between 18 and 59 years old who received the Ad26.COV2.S COVID-19 vaccine or a placebo.

The chain carries TRBV7-9 and TRBJ1-1; 10 nucleotides agree with TRBD1. CDR3 length equals 14 residues. CDR1 and CDR2 from the germline V gene are SEHNR and FQNEAQ (reference sequence). V dropped 5 bases and J dropped 8; count of bases not matched to a gene: 8. The CDR3 region is CASSRRDRGYEAFF. Written as DNA, the CDR3 is TGTGCCAGCAGCCGAAGGGACAGGGGATACGAAGCTTTCTTT. The full variable domain, with the rest looked up from reference TRBV7-9 and TRBJ1-1, is DTGVSQNPRHKITKRGQNVTFRCDPISEHNRLYWYRQTLGQGPEFLTYFQNEAQLEKSRLLSDRFSAERPKGSFSTLEIQRTEQGDSAMYLCASSRRDRGYEAFFGQGTRLTVV.

This clone was detected only a few times. The chain has TRBV5-1 and TRBJ2-3; the D gene could be TRBD1 or TRBD2 (6 bases each). CDR3 length: 15 residues. Germline V gene data show CDR1 as SGHRS and CDR2 as YFSETQ. Trimming took off 0 bases at V and 3 bases at J, with 11 bases between the two ends. The CDR3 DNA follows: TGCGCCAGCAGCTTGGGAGGGGGGAATACAGATACGCAGTATTTT. Amino acid sequence: CASSLGGGNTDTQYF.

The rearrangement uses TRBV5-5 and TRBJ1-6, with 10 bases lining up with TRBD1. Germline values: CDR1 SGHKS, CDR2 YYEKEE (reference sequence). The trim removed 1 base at V and 3 bases at J, leaving 4 bases unmatched. There are 17 residues in the CDR3. The CDR3 protein is CASSLLGQGSYNSPLHF. CDR3 in DNA: TGTGCCAGCAGCTTGCTGGGACAGGGGAGCTATAATTCACCCCTCCACTTT.

J is TRBJ2-5 and V is TRBV27; D uncertain. Germline-derived CDR1 and CDR2 are MNHEY and SMNVEV (reference sequence). This CDR3 region has 15 residues. V lost 5 bases and J 8 bases, leaving 21 bases between the germline ends. This chain's CDR3 is CASSPTRADQGTQYF. In nucleotides, the CDR3 is TGTGCCAGCAGTCCAACCCGGGCAGACCAAGGAACCCAGTACTTC.

The J gene is TRBJ2-7, the V gene TRBV14, with 12 nucleotides matching TRBD2. The CDR3 contains 17 residues. After removal of 6 bases from V and 3 bases from J, the junction contained 12 bases not matched to a gene. Looked up from germline, CDR1 is SGHDN and CDR2 is FVKESK. The CDR3 DNA sequence: TGTGCCAGCAGTCAACTAGCGGGGGGCCGGGTCATCTACGAGCAGTACTTC. This codes for CASSQLAGGRVIYEQYF.

CDR3 loop: CASSLWPQGSLNYGYTF. The CDR3 DNA follows: TGTGCCAGCAGCTTATGGCCTCAAGGGTCCCTAAACTATGGCTACACCTTC. The gene calls are TRBV7-9 and TRBJ1-2; D remains unclear. The CDR3 contains 17 residues. Germline V gene sequence: CDR1 SEHNR, CDR2 FQNEAQ (reference sequence). With 2 bases removed from V and 2 bases from J, the gap between germline ends came to 18 bases.

The V gene is TRBV7-9, the J gene TRBJ2-7; D perhaps matches TRBD1 (6 bases). From germline, CDR1 is SEHNR and CDR2 FQNEAQ (reference sequence). This CDR3 contains 15 residues. The V and J ends lost 5 bases and 1 base respectively, with 15 bases between them. CDR3 protein: CASSHPGEGSYEQYF. CDR3 coding DNA: TGTGCCAGCAGCCACCCAGGGGAAGGATCCTACGAGCAGTACTTC.

J is TRBJ2-2 and V is TRBV30; D may correspond to TRBD1 or TRBD2 (5 bases each). V dropped 8 bases and J dropped 0 bases, with 10 bases sitting between them. Germline values: CDR1 GTSNPN, CDR2 SVGIG (reference sequence). The CDR3 runs 13 residues. The CDR3 DNA sequence: TGTGCCGGAGGACACCCGAACACCGGGGAGCTGTTTTTT. This gives the protein CAGGHPNTGELFF. Based on the CDR3 plus reference TRBV30 and TRBJ2-2, the full variable domain is SQTIHQWPATLVQPVGSPLSLECTVEGTSNPNLYWYRQAAGRGLQLLFYSVGIGQISSEVPQNLSASRPQDRQFILSSKKLLLSDSGFYLCAGGHPNTGELFFGEGSRLTVL.

The chain recombines TRBV4-3 with TRBJ1-3, with 9 bases aligning to TRBD1. Germline V gives CDR1 LGHNA, CDR2 YSLEER. The ends lost 1 base at V and 4 bases at J; junction bases unmatched: 8. This CDR3 is built from 17 residues. CDR3 DNA sequence: TGCGCCAGCAGCCAAGGCCCGGGACAGGGCATCGGAAACACCATATATTTT. It specifies CASSQGPGQGIGNTIYF.

The chain couples TRBV10-3 to TRBJ1-1; 7 bases agree with TRBD1. This CDR3 region has 17 residues. Trimming at V came to 1 base and at J to 5 bases, leaving 13 bases not matched to a gene. Germline V gene lookup returns CDR1 ENHRY and CDR2 SYGVKD. CDR3 in DNA: TGTGCCATCAGTGAGTTGGTGACAGGGATAACGTTTACTGAAGCTTTCTTT. Its translation is CAISELVTGITFTEAFF.

V usage is TRBV2 and J usage is TRBJ2-1; 10 nucleotides agree with TRBD1. This CDR3 has 13 amino acids. Germline assignment: CDR1 SNHLY and CDR2 FYNNEI. V lost 11 bases and J lost 7; bases outside the gene matches: 8. CDR3 DNA: TGTGCCGGCCGGGACAGGGGTTGGAATGAGCAGTTCTTC. The encoded protein is CAGRDRGWNEQFF.

This clone was seen a handful of times. This chain joins TRBV2 and TRBJ1-1; D is ambiguous. The CDR3 runs to 12 residues. Deletions cut 5 bases from V and 4 bases from J, with 8 bases between. The germline V gene has CDR1 SNHLY and CDR2 FYNNEI. The CDR3 bases are TGTGCCAGCAGTCTAGGCAGCACTGAAGCTTTCTTT. It encodes CASSLGSTEAFF.

The genes are TRBV5-4 and TRBJ2-4; 12 nucleotides align to TRBD2. From germline, CDR1 is SGHNT and CDR2 YYREEE (reference sequence). The CDR3 covers 15 residues. J was trimmed by 8 bases and V by 4 bases; bases with no gene match: 7. The CDR3 DNA reads as TGTGCCAGCAGCAGGTCTAGCGGGGGGGCCGACATTCAGTACTTC. Its protein is CASSRSSGGADIQYF.

V and J are TRBV11-2 and TRBJ2-5; 7 bases align to TRBD2. This CDR3 contains 16 residues. The germline V gene encodes CDR1 SGHAT and CDR2 FQNNGV. After removal of 4 bases from V and 4 bases from J, the junction contained 12 bases not matched to a gene. The CDR3 sequence: CASSSTSLPPVETQYF. The CDR3 bases are TGTGCCAGCAGCTCGACTAGCCTTCCTCCCGTAGAGACCCAGTACTTC.

J is TRBJ2-1 and V is TRBV24-1; 14 bases map to TRBD2. Trimming took 2 bases from V and 5 from J; bases not matched to a gene: 4. Germline V gene sequence: CDR1 KGHDR, CDR2 SFDVKD. The CDR3 totals 17 residues. CDR3 in amino acids: CATSDSGTSGGHNEQFF. CDR3 nucleotides: TGTGCCACCAGTGATTCGGGGACTAGCGGGGGTCACAATGAGCAGTTCTTC.

Only a few counts were recorded for this clone. This chain joins TRBV2 and TRBJ2-2; 7 nucleotides match TRBD2. The CDR3 totals 16 residues. From germline, CDR1 is SNHLY and CDR2 FYNNEI. The V gene end was trimmed by 6 bases and the J gene end by 1 base; junction bases not matched to a gene: 8. The CDR3 is CASRRRLALNTGELFF. In DNA, the CDR3 is TGTGCCAGCAGACGAAGACTAGCACTGAACACCGGGGAGCTGTTTTTT.

In its sample, this clone was seen a few times. The rearrangement uses TRBV6-6 and TRBJ1-5, with D uncertain. The germline V gene has CDR1 MNHNY and CDR2 SVGAGI (reference sequence). This CDR3 comprises 14 residues. Between the trimmed V and J ends, which lost 0 bases and 9 bases, there was a span of 12 bases. The CDR3 here is CASSYSRSETPQHF. The CDR3 DNA follows: TGTGCCAGCAGTTACTCGAGGTCAGAAACGCCCCAGCATTTT.

In its sample, this clone was seen a few times. The V and J genes are TRBV7-2 and TRBJ2-5; no clear D. Looked up from germline, CDR1 is SGHTA and CDR2 is FQGNSA. The CDR3 has 13 amino acids. Trimming cost V 3 bases and J 3 bases, with 8 bases left between them. CDR3 DNA: TGTGCCAGCAGCTTTCCCCCAGAAGAGACCCAGTACTTC. This encodes CASSFPPEETQYF.

The V call is TRBV4-3, the J call TRBJ1-1; D call uncertain. Per germline, CDR1 LGHNA and CDR2 YSLEER. CDR3 length: 15 amino acids. Trimming shortened V by 3 bases and J by 3 bases, and 14 bases separated the two germline ends. The CDR3 sequence: CASSQAALDYTEAFF. CDR3 coding DNA: TGCGCCAGCAGCCAGGCCGCACTGGACTACACTGAAGCTTTCTTT.

The rearrangement uses TRBV18 and TRBJ1-3, with 8 nucleotides matching TRBD1. With V trimmed by 5 bases and J by 2 bases, 2 bases remained unmatched. The CDR3 totals 14 residues. Germline CDR1 and CDR2: KGHSH and LQKENI. CDR3 loop: CASSTGGAGNTIYF. The DNA of the CDR3 is TGTGCCAGCTCAACAGGGGGGGCTGGAAACACCATATATTTT.

The chain combines TRBV10-3 with TRBJ1-4; TRBD1 aligns across 7 bases. CDR1 ENHRY and CDR2 SYGVKD come from the germline V gene. With V trimmed by 7 bases and J by 7 bases, 12 bases remained unmatched. The CDR3 is 15 amino acids. CDR3 sequence (DNA): TGTGCCATCATGGGATCCGGGACAGAGGCTGAAAAACTGTTTTTT. Its protein product is CAIMGSGTEAEKLFF.

This rearrangement joins TRBV2 to TRBJ1-2, with D unresolved. V lost 6 bases to trimming and J lost 0 bases, with 14 bases between them. There are 15 residues in the CDR3. Germline CDR1 reads SNHLY; CDR2 reads FYNNEI. The CDR3 spells CASRGLRLPNYGYTF. For the CDR3, the DNA is TGTGCCAGCAGAGGTCTTCGGCTTCCTAACTATGGCTACACCTTC.

The chain uses TRBV3-1 (or the pseudogene TRBV3-2) and TRBJ1-6; D possibly corresponds to TRBD1 (5 bases). The CDR3 is made up of 15 amino acids. Trimming removed 5 bases from V and 7 bases from J, with 15 bases in between. The V gene's germline CDR1 is LGHDT and CDR2 YNNKEL (reference sequence). The DNA of the CDR3 is TGTGCCAGCAGCGAAATGGGACGGGAGAATTCACCCCTCCACTTT. This translates into CASSEMGRENSPLHF.

This clone was observed a few times. The gene calls are TRBV5-4 and TRBJ2-3, with TRBD1 matching over 7 bases. Germline CDR1 SGHNT, CDR2 YYREEE (reference sequence). The length of the CDR3 is 16 residues. Trimming cost V 3 bases and J 2 bases; bases outside gene matches: 9. The CDR3 sequence is CASSYVGTAITDTQYF. The DNA for the CDR3 is TGTGCCAGCAGCTATGTTGGGACAGCCATCACAGATACGCAGTATTTT.